Listed here are 29 T cell receptor beta chains from one sample, sequenced in a study of memory CD4+ T cells and cytomegalovirus serostatus. Single viable CD3+CD4+CD8-CD45RO+ cells were sorted as the memory CD4+ T cells. The protocol was immunoSEQ multiplex PCR, while the TCRdb copy is restricted to in-frame clones and leaves out a portion. The sample lists 55,000 or so clones, about four fifths seen once, with roughly 2% in the top ten. What was sequenced was memory CD4+ T cells from blood. These receptors came from an adult in good health and CMV-seropositive.

The rearrangement links TRBV7-3 to TRBJ1-1, with a tentative D call TRBD1 (6 bases). Germline CDR1 reads SGHTA; CDR2 reads FQGTGA. The V and J ends lost 5 bases and 5 bases respectively, with 12 bases between them. This CDR3 is built from 13 residues. The CDR3 coding sequence is TGTGCCAGCAGCGCAGGGGCTGGGACTGAAGCTTTCTTT. Amino acids: CASSAGAGTEAFF.

The chain couples TRBV7-2 to TRBJ2-7; 8 bases line up with TRBD2. Per germline, CDR1 SGHTA and CDR2 FQGNSA. The CDR3 runs 16 residues. V lost 1 base and J lost 0; bases outside the gene matches: 5. Written as DNA, the CDR3 is TGTGCCAGCAGCTTAGTGTGGCGGGGGGCCTCCTACGAGCAGTACTTC. Amino acid sequence: CASSLVWRGASYEQYF.

The chain is built from TRBV10-2 and TRBJ1-5, with D maybe TRBD1 (6 bases). The CDR3 is made up of 14 amino acids. Germline-derived CDR1 and CDR2 are WSHSY and SAAADI. Trimming stripped 0 bases from V and 4 bases from J, with 7 bases between. The CDR3 DNA reads as TGCGCCAGCAGTGAGTCGAGGGGGAATCAGCCCCAGCATTTT. It is translated as CASSESRGNQPQHF.

The chain combines TRBV6-5 with TRBJ1-6; D is unresolved. Germline-derived CDR1 and CDR2 are MNHEY and SVGAGI. The CDR3 sequence is 12 residues long. Trimming left V 5 bases short and J 7 bases short, with 6 bases between. The CDR3: CASSGGNSPLHF. CDR3 bases: TGTGCCAGCAGTGGCGGGAATTCACCCCTCCACTTT.

The rearrangement links TRBV18 to TRBJ2-7, with D tentatively TRBD1 or TRBD2 (5 bases each). V was trimmed by 4 bases and J by 2 bases, leaving 12 bases between them. Germline CDR1 reads KGHSH; CDR2 reads LQKENI. The CDR3 spans 14 residues. This CDR3 is CASSRTGTAYEQYF. Written as DNA, the CDR3 is TGTGCCAGCTCACGCACGGGGACCGCCTACGAGCAGTACTTC.

V and J are TRBV4-3 and TRBJ1-5; D is ambiguous. Germline assignment: CDR1 LGHNA and CDR2 YSLEER. The CDR3 totals 14 residues. Trimming removed 1 base at V and 4 bases at J, with 8 bases between. Here the CDR3 reads CASSQAVKNQPQHF. CDR3 in DNA: TGCGCCAGCAGCCAAGCCGTTAAGAATCAGCCCCAGCATTTT.

The sample holds a few counts of this clone. This chain connects TRBV4-3 to TRBJ2-7; tentative D call: TRBD1 (5 bases). The V and J ends lost 0 bases and 2 bases respectively, with 14 bases between them. This CDR3 has 16 amino acids. CDR1 is LGHNA and CDR2 is YSLEER in the germline V gene. CDR3 sequence reads: CASSQECPRTTYEQYF. The CDR3 region has the DNA TGCGCCAGCAGCCAAGAATGCCCCCGGACAACCTACGAGCAGTACTTC.

The genes are TRBV6-5 and TRBJ2-5; 8 bases line up with TRBD2. V shed 6 bases and J 5 bases; nucleotides not matched to a gene: 5. There are 13 residues in the CDR3. Germline CDR1 is MNHEY and CDR2 is SVGAGI. Here the CDR3 reads CASRKSGSETQYF. In nucleotides, the CDR3 is TGTGCCAGCAGAAAGAGCGGGAGTGAGACCCAGTACTTC.

V gene TRBV19 combines with J gene TRBJ1-1; a possible D gene is TRBD1 (5 bases). CDR3 length: 16 amino acids. Germline assignment: CDR1 LNHDA and CDR2 SQIVND (reference sequence). With 4 bases removed from V and 7 bases from J, the gap between germline ends came to 22 bases. DNA of the CDR3: TGTGCCAGTAGTAGACAACACGGGGGGAGAACGAATGAAGCTTTCTTT. Protein product: CASSRQHGGRTNEAFF.

This clone was seen just once. The V call is TRBV11-2, the J call TRBJ1-6; the match to TRBD1 covers 9 bases. Germline values: CDR1 SGHAT, CDR2 FQNNGV. The CDR3 is 14 amino acids. V gave up 3 bases and J gave up 10 bases; unmatched junction bases: 4. The CDR3 sequence is CASSLGTGNSPLHF. CDR3 sequence (DNA): TGTGCCAGCAGCTTGGGGACAGGGAACTCACCCCTCCACTTT.

The V call is TRBV15, the J call TRBJ2-7; D not resolved. The CDR3 runs 15 residues. The germline V gene encodes CDR1 LNHNV and CDR2 YYDKDF (reference sequence). Deletions cut 0 bases from V and 4 bases from J, with 13 bases between. In DNA form, the CDR3 reads TGTGCCACCAGCAGAGATATGCCCACCTCGTACGAGCAGTACTTC. Its translation: CATSRDMPTSYEQYF.

The chain joins TRBV27 to TRBJ1-5; tentatively, D is TRBD1 (5 bases). This CDR3 has 15 residues. Deletions cut 4 bases from V and 1 base from J, with 11 bases between. In germline, CDR1 is MNHEY, CDR2 SMNVEV (reference sequence). The CDR3, as DNA: TGTGCCAGCAGTTCCCGGAAGGGGAGCAATCAGCCCCAGCATTTT. It yields the protein CASSSRKGSNQPQHF.

V is TRBV7-9 and J is TRBJ2-1; D perhaps matches TRBD2 (5 bases). Germline V lookup: CDR1 SEHNR, CDR2 FQNEAQ (reference sequence). V was shortened by 0 bases and J by 3 bases, with 9 bases between the two germline ends. The CDR3 has 15 amino acids. CDR3 sequence reads: CASSLATGIYNEQFF. The CDR3 bases are TGTGCCAGCAGCTTAGCCACCGGGATCTACAATGAGCAGTTCTTC.

The gene calls are TRBV5-1 and TRBJ1-6, with 7 bases aligning to TRBD1. The CDR3 consists of 14 residues. Trimming at V came to 1 base and at J to 10 bases, leaving 5 bases not matched to a gene. Germline V gene data show CDR1 as SGHRS and CDR2 as YFSETQ. As DNA, the CDR3 is TGCGCCAGCAGCTTGTACAGGGGCGGATCACCCCTCCACTTT. Protein sequence: CASSLYRGGSPLHF.

V gene TRBV18 combines with J gene TRBJ1-1, with 8 bases aligning to TRBD1. Trimming took 5 bases from V and 5 from J; bases not matched to a gene: 10. This CDR3 comprises 15 residues. From germline, CDR1 is KGHSH and CDR2 LQKENI. The CDR3 reads CASSNPSGGATEAFF. The CDR3 coding sequence is TGTGCCAGCTCAAATCCTTCAGGGGGCGCAACTGAAGCTTTCTTT.

V and J are TRBV6-5 and TRBJ2-7; D is undetermined. V lost 5 bases to trimming and J lost 1 base, with 12 bases between them. The germline gives CDR1 MNHEY, CDR2 SVGAGI. The CDR3 is 14 residues long. The CDR3, as DNA: TGTGCCAGCAGTCTTGGACGAAATTCCTACGAGCAGTACTTC. Its translation: CASSLGRNSYEQYF.

The chain links TRBV27 to TRBJ1-1; 8 positions match TRBD1. CDR3 length equals 14 residues. Germline lookup yields CDR1 MNHEY and CDR2 SMNVEV (reference sequence). Trimming removed 8 bases from V and 3 bases from J; junction bases left unmatched: 8. CDR3 region: CASQNRGLHTEAFF. CDR3 bases: TGTGCCAGCCAAAACAGGGGGTTGCACACTGAAGCTTTCTTT.

J is TRBJ2-1 and V is TRBV7-9; 8 nucleotides line up with TRBD2. Germline V gene sequence: CDR1 SEHNR, CDR2 FQNEAQ (reference sequence). The CDR3 is made up of 16 amino acids. V lost 1 base to trimming and J lost 6 bases; unmatched junction nucleotides: 8. The CDR3 loop reads CASSLGGTSSGNEQFF. CDR3 coding DNA: TGTGCCAGCAGCTTAGGCGGGACTAGTTCTGGCAATGAGCAGTTCTTC.

The rearrangement joins TRBV5-1 to TRBJ1-4, with unresolved D. V shed 0 bases and J shed 8 bases, with 8 bases lying between them. The V gene's germline CDR1 is SGHRS and CDR2 YFSETQ. The CDR3 spans 13 residues. The CDR3 coding sequence is TGCGCCAGCAGCTTGGGGACCGGGGAAAAACTGTTTTTT. Protein sequence: CASSLGTGEKLFF.

This chain links TRBV5-8 with TRBJ2-1; D is perhaps TRBD1 (5 bases). Per the germline V gene, CDR1 is SGHTS and CDR2 is YDEGEE. This CDR3 has 14 amino acids. The V and J ends lost 2 bases and 2 bases respectively, with 8 bases between them. The CDR3 here is CASSLGATYNEQFF. Written as DNA, the CDR3 is TGTGCCAGCAGCTTAGGGGCGACCTACAATGAGCAGTTCTTC.

The sample holds one count of this clone. The chain recombines TRBV10-3 with TRBJ2-2; a weak D match, TRBD2 (5 bases). V was clipped by 3 bases and J by 2 bases, with 7 bases between them. Germline assignment: CDR1 ENHRY and CDR2 SYGVKD. The length of the CDR3 is 14 residues. The CDR3 spells CAISDPSNTGELFF. DNA for the CDR3: TGTGCCATCAGTGATCCTAGCAACACCGGGGAGCTGTTTTTT.

The rearrangement links TRBV4-2 to TRBJ1-3; D not resolved. V lost 0 bases and J 4 bases, leaving 13 bases between the germline ends. The CDR3 extends over 16 amino acids. Germline-derived CDR1 and CDR2 are LGHNA and YNFKEQ. The CDR3 sequence: CASSQDEGVGGNTIYF. CDR3 coding DNA: TGTGCCAGCAGCCAAGATGAGGGAGTTGGGGGAAACACCATATATTTT.

This clone was seen just once. The CDR3 loop is CASSRQGGGTNEKLFF. The CDR3 DNA is TGCGCCAGCAGCCGCCAGGGAGGTGGAACTAATGAAAAACTGTTTTTT. The genes are TRBV5-1 and TRBJ1-4; D may be TRBD1 (5 bases). The germline V gene has CDR1 SGHRS and CDR2 YFSETQ. The CDR3 length is 16 residues. Trimming pared 4 bases from V and 1 base from J, leaving 14 bases between.

V is TRBV10-3 and J is TRBJ2-1; tentatively, D is TRBD2 (6 bases). The V end lost 2 bases, the J end lost 7 bases, and 9 bases lay between the germline ends. Germline assignment: CDR1 ENHRY and CDR2 SYGVKD. This CDR3 has 13 residues. In DNA, the CDR3 is TGTGCCATCAGTGAGGGCGGGGATAATGAGCAGTTCTTC. This encodes CAISEGGDNEQFF.

The gene calls are TRBV11-2 and TRBJ2-1, with a weak D call TRBD2 (6 bases). V lost 6 bases, J lost 4 bases, and 13 bases lay in between. Germline values: CDR1 SGHAT, CDR2 FQNNGV. The CDR3 is 14 residues long. CDR3 nucleotide sequence: TGTGCCAGCAGTTCCCGGGACTCGTACAATGAGCAGTTCTTC. Amino acids: CASSSRDSYNEQFF.

With regard to this clone: One end of the junction does not line up with germline, which may come from a read error. This sequence joins TRBV7-7 and TRBJ2-3; a weak D match, TRBD1 (6 bases). The CDR3 is made up of 14 amino acids. Looked up from germline, CDR1 is SSHAT and CDR2 is FNYEAQ (reference sequence). CDR3 sequence reads: CASSLTGLADTQYF. CDR3 coding DNA: TGTGCTAGCAGCCTCACAGGGTTGGCGGATACGCAGTATTTT.

V gene TRBV7-9 combines with J gene TRBJ2-1; weak D call: TRBD2 (5 bases). Germline loops: CDR1 SEHNR, CDR2 FQNEAQ (reference sequence). This CDR3 region has 12 residues. Trimming took off 5 bases at V and 8 bases at J, with 10 bases between the two ends. This CDR3 is CASSPWGDEQFF. The CDR3 DNA reads as TGTGCCAGCAGCCCTTGGGGAGATGAGCAGTTCTTC.

The chain links TRBV13 to TRBJ2-3; 8 bases fit TRBD2. The ends lost 4 bases at V and 6 bases at J; junction bases unmatched: 12. CDR1 and CDR2 (germline): PRHDT, FYEKMQ (reference sequence). There are 16 residues in the CDR3. The CDR3 nucleotides are TGTGCCAGCAGCTCGAAGACCCCGGGGGGGGCGGATACGCAGTATTTT. Translated: CASSSKTPGGADTQYF.

In its sample, this clone was seen once. The V call is TRBV7-3, the J call TRBJ1-2, with 9 bases identical to TRBD1. CDR3 length: 14 residues. Germline loops: CDR1 SGHTA, CDR2 FQGTGA. J was trimmed by 8 bases and V by 5 bases; bases with no gene match: 9. The CDR3 nucleotides are TGTGCCAGCAGCCCGACAGGGGGAGATGGAGGCTACACCTTC. This codes for CASSPTGGDGGYTF.